This paragraph covers one TCR beta chain sequence. The record originates from a study of blood T cell repertoires in COVID-19. Sequencing was performed with immunoSEQ multiplex PCR; in TCRdb, only in-frame clones are kept and a portion is missing. Here the sample spans 100,000 to 150,000 clones, over 75% being singletons. This CDR3 is built from 11 residues. Looked up from germline, CDR1 is SGHTA and CDR2 is FQGNSA. The V end lost 3 bases, the J end lost 5 bases, and 5 bases lay between the germline ends. The chain employs TRBV7-2 and TRBJ2-7; no definite D call. Input material: peripheral blood. The receptor was derived from a man in his sixties with acute or convalescent COVID-19. Written as DNA, the CDR3 is TGTGCCAGCAGCTTCCGGGACGAGCAGTACTTC. It codes for CASSFRDEQYF.